This T cell receptor beta chain comes out of a study of blood T cells in healthy people across ages. CDR1 is SGHRS, CDR2 YFSETQ, per germline. This CDR3 contains 24 residues. The V and J ends lost 4 bases and 6 bases respectively, with 47 bases between them. The second PCR ran 7 to 11 cycles with a sample-barcoded 5' primer and J-beta primers. MiXCR, run by TCRdb on the 5' RACE reads, gives a single entry per CDR3 protein. Of about 2 million distinct CDR3 sequences in the sample, 40% to 55% were seen once. The J gene is TRBJ2-7, the V gene TRBV5-1; possible D gene TRBD1, 9 bases. The sequenced sample consisted of blood. The source is a woman aged 40 to 50 in good health. In DNA form, the CDR3 reads TGCGCCAGCAGCCCAGTGCCCGGGGGGGACGAGGGACAGGGAAAACTTTCCGGGTTAAGCGAGCAGTACTTC. Translation gives CASSPVPGGDEGQGKLSGLSEQYF.